This TCR beta chain was documented in a study of shared clonotypes between healthy human individuals. Study outcomes and limitations: A few donors held about 5% of naive CD4 clonotypes in common.

Comment on this clone: What it recognizes is unknown.

CDR3 length equals 17 residues. Germline CDR1 reads SGHRS; CDR2 reads YFSETQ. Losses at the gene ends were 0 bases for V and 5 bases for J; bases not matched to a gene: 9. Some clones are missing from TCRdb's copy, which holds only in-frame ones; the method was immunoSEQ multiplex PCR. The sample carries millions of clones, around 90% recorded once. This TCR came from a young man in good health. This chain uses TRBV5-1 with TRBJ2-3; 10 bases match TRBD1. Sequencing was performed on naive CD4+ T cells sorted from blood. Subset indicated: CD45RA+ positively selected. CDR3 sequence: CASSLDPGTGVGDTQYF. The CDR3 bases are TGCGCCAGCAGCTTGGACCCCGGGACAGGGGTTGGAGATACGCAGTATTTT.